The entry below gives a single TCR beta chain sequence along with its context. These data originate in a study of blood T cell repertoires in COVID-19. In the study overall: Samples came from the United States, Italy and Spain, spanning acute and convalescent COVID-19. The analysed material was cDNA or gDNA that came from T cells, B-cell-depleted T cells, or PBMCs.

This CDR3 spans 15 amino acids. Trimming removed 0 bases at V and 1 base at J, with 8 bases between. Germline CDR1 and CDR2: SGHDT and YYEEEE. Authors' analysis steps: Reference gene primer amplification gave nucleated cell count estimates. Here immunoSEQ multiplex PCR was the method, and the copy in TCRdb shows in-frame clones only, minus some. V, J and clone size were drawn from that table, and D and trimming were deduced from the DNA. Found here are 150,000 to 200,000 clones, about nine tenths of them singletons; the top ten hold around 3.3%. The TCR sequence derives from a man aged 70-80 years with acute or convalescent COVID-19. The specimen sequenced was peripheral blood. The chain carries TRBV5-6 and TRBJ2-1, with D perhaps TRBD1 (5 bases). The CDR3 DNA reads as TGTGCCAGCAGCTTGGAGGGGATATCCTACAATGAGCAGTTCTTC. Translated, it gives CASSLEGISYNEQFF.